The 17 T cell receptor beta chains reported below all come from one sample, sequenced in a study of Ad26.COV2.S vaccination and SARS-CoV-2 variants. The treatment was: 19 received Ad26.COV2.S at low or high dose, single or two shots; roughly 5 received placebo; per-sample allocation not given. The investigators took samples on day 63 after the first vaccine or placebo injection. TCRdb's table, derived via immunoSEQ multiplex PCR, lists solely in-frame clones and lacks some. Of roughly 510,000 clones listed, roughly 85% are singletons. Here the sequenced sample was peripheral blood, taken in a trial of Ad26.COV2.S vaccine versus placebo. The receptors originated from a person aged 18-60 years who received the Ad26.COV2.S COVID-19 vaccine or a placebo.

The chain links TRBV27 to TRBJ1-5; 9 nucleotides align to TRBD1. The germline V gene encodes CDR1 MNHEY and CDR2 SMNVEV (reference sequence). Trimming removed 3 bases from V and 3 bases from J; junction bases left unmatched: 6. The CDR3 sequence is 16 residues long. The DNA of the CDR3 is TGTGCCAGCAGTTTTATGGGACAGGGACTCAATCAGCCCCAGCATTTT. Protein product: CASSFMGQGLNQPQHF.

The chain recombines TRBV9 with TRBJ2-1; D might be TRBD2 (6 bases). The CDR3 extends over 16 amino acids. Trimming took 0 bases from V and 7 from J, leaving 17 bases between them. Germline V CDR1 and CDR2: SGDLS, YYNGEE. CDR3: CASSVDVGRLLNEQFF. For the CDR3, the DNA is TGTGCCAGCAGCGTAGATGTGGGGAGGTTACTTAATGAGCAGTTCTTC.

The chain is built from TRBV7-3 and TRBJ2-1; TRBD2 agrees at 9 bases. J was trimmed by 7 bases and V by 5 bases; bases with no gene match: 9. The CDR3 is made up of 15 amino acids. From germline, CDR1 is SGHTA and CDR2 FQGTGA. The CDR3 DNA sequence: TGTGCCAGCAGCCTCCAGGGACTAGCTCTTAATGAGCAGTTCTTC. Its translation: CASSLQGLALNEQFF.

This clone showed up just a few times. The chain joins TRBV7-9 to TRBJ2-5; 12 positions match TRBD2. The germline CDR1 and CDR2 sequences are SEHNR and FQNEAQ (reference sequence). V dropped 3 bases and J dropped 4; count of bases not matched to a gene: 3. This CDR3 region has 15 residues. The CDR3 coding sequence is TGTGCCAGCAGCTTTCTAGCGGGAGGGCGAGAGACCCAGTACTTC. Amino acid sequence: CASSFLAGGRETQYF. Combining the CDR3 with reference TRBV7-9 and TRBJ2-5 gives the whole variable domain DTGVSQNPRHKITKRGQNVTFRCDPISEHNRLYWYRQTLGQGPEFLTYFQNEAQLEKSRLLSDRFSAERPKGSFSTLEIQRTEQGDSAMYLCASSFLAGGRETQYFGPGTRLLVL.

The rearrangement joins TRBV10-3 to TRBJ2-7; D ambiguous. The CDR3 has 13 amino acids. Germline-derived CDR1 and CDR2 are ENHRY and SYGVKD. V was clipped by 4 bases and J by 2 bases, with 9 bases between them. The CDR3 is CAISVSETYEQYF. The CDR3 DNA follows: TGTGCCATCAGTGTCTCCGAAACCTACGAGCAGTACTTC.

The CDR3 nucleotides are TGTGCCAGCTCACCCTTTACTGGGAGCTCCTACAATGAGCAGTTCTTC. As protein: CASSPFTGSSYNEQFF. V and J are TRBV18 and TRBJ2-1, with D perhaps TRBD2 (5 bases). The germline V and J ends were trimmed by 3 bases and 0 bases, with 12 bases remaining between them. The CDR3 loop spans 16 amino acids. The germline V gene encodes CDR1 KGHSH and CDR2 LQKENI.

The J gene is TRBJ1-4, the V gene TRBV6-5; D ambiguous. V gave up 6 bases and J gave up 5 bases, with 13 bases separating them. Germline CDR1 reads MNHEY; CDR2 reads SVGAGI. The CDR3 runs 14 residues. The CDR3, as DNA: TGTGCCAGCAGCCCCGACACGTGGAATGAAAAACTGTTTTTT. It is translated as CASSPDTWNEKLFF.

In DNA form, the CDR3 reads TGTGCCAGCAGCCAGAACAGGGGGAGAGAGGGCAATCAGCCCCAGCATTTT. Its translation: CASSQNRGREGNQPQHF. The rearrangement joins TRBV4-2 to TRBJ1-5; 8 nucleotides align to TRBD1. CDR1 and CDR2 from the germline V gene are LGHNA and YNFKEQ. The ends lost 3 bases at V and 2 bases at J; junction bases unmatched: 9. The CDR3 contains 17 residues.

The V and J genes are TRBV5-1 and TRBJ2-1, with 8 nucleotides matching TRBD2. V shed 0 bases, J shed 7 bases, and the junction held 6 bases outside the gene matches. Per germline, CDR1 SGHRS and CDR2 YFSETQ. The CDR3 runs to 15 residues. In DNA, the CDR3 is TGCGCCAGCAGCTTGGTGGTAGCGGGATTGAATGAGCAGTTCTTC. Amino acid sequence: CASSLVVAGLNEQFF. Based on the CDR3 plus reference TRBV5-1 and TRBJ2-1, the full variable domain is KAGVTQTPRYLIKTRGQQVTLSCSPISGHRSVSWYQQTPGQGLQFLFEYFSETQRNKGNFPGRFSGRQFSNSRSEMNVSTLELGDSALYLCASSLVVAGLNEQFFGPGTRLTVL.

The chain combines TRBV19 with TRBJ1-6; D perhaps matches TRBD1 (6 bases). This CDR3 region has 13 residues. The germline V gene encodes CDR1 LNHDA and CDR2 SQIVND (reference sequence). Trimming cost V 10 bases and J 8 bases, with 15 bases left between them. The CDR3 DNA reads as TGTGCCACTGGGGACACCAGGTATTCACCCCTCCACTTT. This translates into CATGDTRYSPLHF.

The CDR3 here is CASSIVWASDEQFF. The CDR3 nucleotides read TGTGCCAGTAGTATAGTCTGGGCTAGCGATGAGCAGTTCTTC. The chain combines TRBV19 with TRBJ2-1, with a weak D call TRBD2 (6 bases). V shed 1 base and J shed 8 bases, with 12 bases lying between them. The length of the CDR3 is 14 residues. The germline gives CDR1 LNHDA, CDR2 SQIVND (reference sequence).

The chain uses TRBV7-8 and TRBJ1-5; TRBD1 is a possible D gene (6 bases). The length of the CDR3 is 15 residues. The germline V gene has CDR1 SGHVS and CDR2 FQNEAQ. Trimming stripped 1 base from V and 2 bases from J, with 9 bases between. CDR3 protein: CASSLVGGGNQPQHF. DNA of the CDR3: TGTGCCAGCAGCTTAGTAGGGGGAGGCAATCAGCCCCAGCATTTT.

The chain employs TRBV5-1 and TRBJ1-2; D is unclear. Deletions cut 4 bases from V and 4 bases from J, with 17 bases between. The CDR3 is 15 amino acids. Germline assignment: CDR1 SGHRS and CDR2 YFSETQ. The CDR3: CASSPDPTARYGYTF. The CDR3 DNA follows: TGCGCCAGCAGCCCCGACCCGACTGCGCGCTATGGCTACACCTTC.

The rearrangement links TRBV5-1 to TRBJ2-5; 9 bases map to TRBD2. The length of the CDR3 is 16 residues. V shed 3 bases, J shed 10 bases, and the junction held 16 bases outside the gene matches. Germline CDR1 is SGHRS and CDR2 is YFSETQ. The CDR3 loop is CASSWDPQGGGDDQYF. DNA of the CDR3: TGCGCCAGCAGCTGGGACCCCCAGGGCGGGGGGGATGACCAGTACTTC.

The genes are TRBV7-9 and TRBJ2-1; 7 bases agree with TRBD1. This CDR3 region has 17 residues. Germline V lookup: CDR1 SEHNR, CDR2 FQNEAQ (reference sequence). With 3 bases clipped from V and 4 bases from J, the junction kept 12 bases outside the gene matches. In DNA, the CDR3 is TGTGCCAGCAGCTTTAGTGGGGTGACAGGGATTTACAATGAGCAGTTCTTC. Translated, it gives CASSFSGVTGIYNEQFF.

J is TRBJ1-2 and V is TRBV4-2; 9 bases are shared with TRBD1. Per the germline V gene, CDR1 is LGHNA and CDR2 is YNFKEQ. This CDR3 is 17 amino acids long. Trimming cost V 1 base and J 3 bases; bases outside gene matches: 9. The CDR3 here is CASSQGSGTGKDYGYTF. In nucleotides, the CDR3 is TGTGCCAGCAGCCAAGGAAGTGGGACAGGGAAAGACTATGGCTACACCTTC.

The chain couples TRBV5-1 to TRBJ2-3, with unresolved D. The germline CDR1 and CDR2 sequences are SGHRS and YFSETQ. The CDR3 is 16 amino acids. Trimming took off 0 bases at V and 0 bases at J, with 11 bases between the two ends. For the CDR3, the DNA is TGCGCCAGCAGCTTGGTAGGCACTCTCAGCACAGATACGCAGTATTTT. Translated: CASSLVGTLSTDTQYF.